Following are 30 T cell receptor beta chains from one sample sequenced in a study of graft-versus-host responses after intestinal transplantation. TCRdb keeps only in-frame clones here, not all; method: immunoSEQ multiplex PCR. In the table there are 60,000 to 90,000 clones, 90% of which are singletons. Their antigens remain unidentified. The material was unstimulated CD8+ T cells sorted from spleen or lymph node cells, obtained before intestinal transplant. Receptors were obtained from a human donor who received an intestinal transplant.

The CDR3 DNA sequence: TGTGCTAGTGCCGAGCCGGGACTAGCGGGGGGGTGGATGGTGTACGAGCAGTACTTC. It translates to CASAEPGLAGGWMVYEQYF. The V gene is TRBV12-5, the J gene TRBJ2-7; 16 nucleotides match TRBD2. V lost 7 bases to trimming and J lost 4 bases; unmatched junction nucleotides: 16. The CDR3 has 19 residues. The V gene's germline CDR1 is LGHNT and CDR2 FRNRAP. Variable domain in full (rest from reference TRBV12-5 and TRBJ2-7): DARVTQTPRHKVTEMGQEVTMRCQPILGHNTVFWYRQTMMQGLELLAYFRNRAPLDDSGMPKDRFSAEMPDATLATLKIQPSEPRDSAVYFCASAEPGLAGGWMVYEQYFGPGTRLTVT.

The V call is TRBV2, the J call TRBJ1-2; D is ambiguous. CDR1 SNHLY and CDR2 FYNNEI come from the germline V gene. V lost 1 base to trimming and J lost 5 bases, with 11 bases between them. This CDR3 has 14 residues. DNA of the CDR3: TGTGCCAGCAGTGAAGGACAAAATGGGTATGGCTACACCTTC. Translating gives CASSEGQNGYGYTF.

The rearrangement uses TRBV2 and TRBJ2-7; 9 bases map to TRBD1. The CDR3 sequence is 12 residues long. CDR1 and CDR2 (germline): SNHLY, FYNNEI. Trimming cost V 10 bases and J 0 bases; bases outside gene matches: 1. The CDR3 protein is CATTGGSYEQYF. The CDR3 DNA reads TGTGCCACGACAGGGGGCTCCTACGAGCAGTACTTC.

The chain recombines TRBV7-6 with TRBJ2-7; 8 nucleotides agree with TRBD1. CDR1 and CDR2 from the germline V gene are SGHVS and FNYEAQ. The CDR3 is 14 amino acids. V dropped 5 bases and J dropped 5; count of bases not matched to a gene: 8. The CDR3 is CASSNGQGSDEQYF. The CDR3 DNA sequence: TGTGCCAGCAGCAACGGACAGGGTTCAGACGAGCAGTACTTC.

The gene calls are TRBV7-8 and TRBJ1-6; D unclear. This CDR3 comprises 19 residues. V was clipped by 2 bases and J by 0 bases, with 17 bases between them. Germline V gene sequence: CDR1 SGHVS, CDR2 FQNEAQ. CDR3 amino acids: CASSLSSGGDSSYNSPLHF. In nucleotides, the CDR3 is TGTGCCAGCAGCTTAAGTTCTGGCGGCGATAGCTCCTATAATTCACCCCTCCACTTT.

CDR3 protein: CASSQPGQGEDEQFF. The CDR3 DNA is TGTGCCAGCAGCCAACCGGGACAGGGAGAAGATGAGCAGTTCTTC. This rearrangement joins TRBV7-8 to TRBJ2-1; TRBD1 matches 9 bases. There are 15 residues in the CDR3. The trim removed 5 bases at V and 8 bases at J, leaving 10 bases unmatched. Germline loops: CDR1 SGHVS, CDR2 FQNEAQ.

The CDR3 DNA is TGTGCCAGCAGCCCCAGGGTTCCCGGGGAGCTGTTTTTT. Amino acids: CASSPRVPGELFF. The gene calls are TRBV27 and TRBJ2-2; D may be TRBD1 (5 bases). V lost 6 bases and J 6 bases, leaving 11 bases between the germline ends. The CDR3 is 13 residues long. Germline CDR1 reads MNHEY; CDR2 reads SMNVEV (reference sequence).

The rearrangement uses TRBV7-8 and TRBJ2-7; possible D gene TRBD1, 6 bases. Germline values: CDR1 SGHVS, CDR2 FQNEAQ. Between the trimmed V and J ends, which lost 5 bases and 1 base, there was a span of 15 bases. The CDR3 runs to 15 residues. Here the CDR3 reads CASSRIGGASYEQYF. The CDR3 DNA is TGTGCCAGCAGCCGAATAGGGGGTGCGTCCTACGAGCAGTACTTC. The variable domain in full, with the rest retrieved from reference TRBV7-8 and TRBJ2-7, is GAGVSQSPRYKVAKRGQDVALRCDPISGHVSLFWYQQALGQGPEFLTYFQNEAQLDKSGLPSDRFFAERPEGSVSTLKIQRTQQEDSAVYLCASSRIGGASYEQYFGPGTRLTVT.

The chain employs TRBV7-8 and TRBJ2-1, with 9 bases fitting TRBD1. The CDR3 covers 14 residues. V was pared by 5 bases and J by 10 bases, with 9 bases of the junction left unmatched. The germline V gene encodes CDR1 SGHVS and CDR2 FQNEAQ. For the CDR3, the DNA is TGTGCCAGCAGCAGCGGGACAGGGTTGGGGGAGCAGTTCTTC. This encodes CASSSGTGLGEQFF.

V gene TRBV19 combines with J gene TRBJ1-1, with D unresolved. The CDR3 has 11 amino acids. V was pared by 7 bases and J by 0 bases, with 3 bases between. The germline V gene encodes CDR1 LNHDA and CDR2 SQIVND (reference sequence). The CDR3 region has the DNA TGTGCCAGTACTATGAACACTGAAGCTTTCTTT. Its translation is CASTMNTEAFF.

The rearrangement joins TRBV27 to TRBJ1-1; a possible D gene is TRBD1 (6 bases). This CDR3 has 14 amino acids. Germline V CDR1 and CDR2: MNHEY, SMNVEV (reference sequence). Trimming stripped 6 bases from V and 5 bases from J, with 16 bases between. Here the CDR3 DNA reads TGTGCCAGCAGCGAAGGGGGGGCGAGAACTGAAGCTTTCTTT. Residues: CASSEGGARTEAFF.

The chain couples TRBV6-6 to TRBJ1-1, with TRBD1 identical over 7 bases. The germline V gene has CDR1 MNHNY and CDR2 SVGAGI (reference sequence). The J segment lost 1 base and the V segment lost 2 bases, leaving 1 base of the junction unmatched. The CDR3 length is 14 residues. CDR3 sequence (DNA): TGTGCCAGCAGTTACGGGGACAGGAACACTGAAGCTTTCTTT. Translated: CASSYGDRNTEAFF.

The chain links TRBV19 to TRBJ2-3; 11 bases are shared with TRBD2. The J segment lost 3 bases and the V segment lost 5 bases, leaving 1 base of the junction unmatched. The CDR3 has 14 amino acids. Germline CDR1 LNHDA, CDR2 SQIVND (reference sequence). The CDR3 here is CASSPSGGTDTQYF. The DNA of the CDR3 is TGTGCCAGTAGTCCTAGCGGGGGGACAGATACGCAGTATTTT.

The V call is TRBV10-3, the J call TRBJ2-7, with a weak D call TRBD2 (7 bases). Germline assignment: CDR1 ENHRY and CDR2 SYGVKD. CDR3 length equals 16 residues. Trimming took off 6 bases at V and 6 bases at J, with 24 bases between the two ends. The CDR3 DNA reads TGTGCCATCAGCTTCCAGGGAGGGAGAGGGGGTGGCGAGCAGTACTTC. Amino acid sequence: CAISFQGGRGGGEQYF.

The CDR3 is CASSGGQVSDTGELFF. In nucleotides, the CDR3 is TGTGCCAGCAGCGGAGGACAGGTATCGGACACCGGGGAGCTGTTTTTT. This chain uses TRBV7-2 with TRBJ2-2, with 7 bases fitting TRBD1. The junction had 9 bases not matched to a gene; V was cut back by 5 bases and J by 3 bases. Per germline, CDR1 SGHTA and CDR2 FQGNSA. The CDR3 spans 16 residues.

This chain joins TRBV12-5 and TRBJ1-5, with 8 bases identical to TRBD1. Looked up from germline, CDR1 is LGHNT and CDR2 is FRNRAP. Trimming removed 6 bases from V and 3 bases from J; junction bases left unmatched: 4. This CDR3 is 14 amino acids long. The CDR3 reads CASGPGQVNQPQHF. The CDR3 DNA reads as TGTGCTAGTGGCCCGGGACAGGTCAATCAGCCCCAGCATTTT.

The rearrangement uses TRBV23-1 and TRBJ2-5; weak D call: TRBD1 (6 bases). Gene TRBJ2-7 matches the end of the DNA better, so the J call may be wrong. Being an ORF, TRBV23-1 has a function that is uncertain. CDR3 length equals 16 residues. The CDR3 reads CASSPAGVGSAYEQYF. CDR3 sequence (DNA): TGCGCCAGCAGTCCAGCAGGGGTGGGGTCAGCCTACGAGCAGTACTTC.

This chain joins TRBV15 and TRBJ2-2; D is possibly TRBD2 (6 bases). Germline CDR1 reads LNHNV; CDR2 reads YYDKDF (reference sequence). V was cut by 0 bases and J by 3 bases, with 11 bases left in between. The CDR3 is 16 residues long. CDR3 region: CATSRDRSGDTGELFF. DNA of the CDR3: TGTGCCACCAGCAGAGATAGGTCGGGGGACACCGGGGAGCTGTTTTTT.

The DNA of the CDR3 is TGTGCCAGCAGCCCTCAGGGGGGAACAGATACGCAGTATTTT. Its translation: CASSPQGGTDTQYF. The chain employs TRBV7-3 and TRBJ2-3; maybe TRBD1 (7 bases). Trimming shortened V by 5 bases and J by 3 bases, and 12 bases separated the two germline ends. In germline, CDR1 is SGHTA, CDR2 FQGTGA. The CDR3 is 14 amino acids.

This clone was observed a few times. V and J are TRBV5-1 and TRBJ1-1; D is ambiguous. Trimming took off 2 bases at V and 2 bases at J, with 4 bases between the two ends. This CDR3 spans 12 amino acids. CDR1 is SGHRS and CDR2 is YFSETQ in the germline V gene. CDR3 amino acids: CASSFGNTEAFF. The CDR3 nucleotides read TGCGCCAGCAGCTTTGGCAACACTGAAGCTTTCTTT. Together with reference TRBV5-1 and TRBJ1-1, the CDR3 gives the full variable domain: KAGVTQTPRYLIKTRGQQVTLSCSPISGHRSVSWYQQTPGQGLQFLFEYFSETQRNKGNFPGRFSGRQFSNSRSEMNVSTLELGDSALYLCASSFGNTEAFFGQGTRLTVV.

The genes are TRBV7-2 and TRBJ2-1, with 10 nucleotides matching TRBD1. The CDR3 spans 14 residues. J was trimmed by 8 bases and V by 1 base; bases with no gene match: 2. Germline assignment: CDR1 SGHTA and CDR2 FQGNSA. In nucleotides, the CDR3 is TGTGCCAGCAGCTTAGGGACAGGGGGGCATGAGCAGTTCTTC. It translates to CASSLGTGGHEQFF.

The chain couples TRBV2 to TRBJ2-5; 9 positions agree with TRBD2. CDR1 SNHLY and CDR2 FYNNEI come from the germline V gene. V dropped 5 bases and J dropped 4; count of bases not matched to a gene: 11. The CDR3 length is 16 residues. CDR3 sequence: CASSPSTRGGSETQYF. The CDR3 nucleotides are TGTGCCAGCAGTCCGTCGACGCGGGGGGGCTCAGAGACCCAGTACTTC.

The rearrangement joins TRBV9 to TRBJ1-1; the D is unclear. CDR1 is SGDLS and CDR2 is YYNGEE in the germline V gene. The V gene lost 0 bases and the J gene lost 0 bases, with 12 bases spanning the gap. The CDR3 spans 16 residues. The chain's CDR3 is CASSVGAGSLNTEAFF. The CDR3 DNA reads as TGTGCCAGCAGCGTAGGGGCCGGCAGCCTGAACACTGAAGCTTTCTTT.

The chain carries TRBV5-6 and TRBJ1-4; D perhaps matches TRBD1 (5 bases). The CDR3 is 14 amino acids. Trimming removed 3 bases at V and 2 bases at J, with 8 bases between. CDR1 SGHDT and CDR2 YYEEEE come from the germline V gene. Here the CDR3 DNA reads TGTGCCAGCAGCTGGGGGGGGACTAATGAAAAACTGTTTTTT. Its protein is CASSWGGTNEKLFF. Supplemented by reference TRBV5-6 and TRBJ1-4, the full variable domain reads DAGVTQSPTHLIKTRGQQVTLRCSPKSGHDTVSWYQQALGQGPQFIFQYYEEEERQRGNFPDRFSGHQFPNYSSELNVNALLLGDSALYLCASSWGGTNEKLFFGSGTQLSVL.

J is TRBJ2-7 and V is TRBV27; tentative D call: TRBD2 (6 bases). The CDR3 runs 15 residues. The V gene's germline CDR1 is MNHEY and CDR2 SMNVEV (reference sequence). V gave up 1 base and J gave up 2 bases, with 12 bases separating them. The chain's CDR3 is CASSLYGTGAYEQYF. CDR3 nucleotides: TGTGCCAGCAGTTTATACGGGACGGGAGCCTACGAGCAGTACTTC.

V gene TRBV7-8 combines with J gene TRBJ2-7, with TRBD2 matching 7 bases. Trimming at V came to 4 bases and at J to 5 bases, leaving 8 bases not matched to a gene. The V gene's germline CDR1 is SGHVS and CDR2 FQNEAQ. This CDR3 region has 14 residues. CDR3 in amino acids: CASSSAGVLDEQYF. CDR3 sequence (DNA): TGTGCCAGCAGCTCCGCGGGGGTCCTGGACGAGCAGTACTTC.

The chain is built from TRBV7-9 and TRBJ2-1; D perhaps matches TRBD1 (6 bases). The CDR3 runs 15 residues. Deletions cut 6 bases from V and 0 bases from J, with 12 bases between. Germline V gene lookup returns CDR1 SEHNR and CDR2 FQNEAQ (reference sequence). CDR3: CASRPQGSSYNEQFF. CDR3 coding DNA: TGTGCCAGCAGACCACAGGGAAGCTCCTACAATGAGCAGTTCTTC.

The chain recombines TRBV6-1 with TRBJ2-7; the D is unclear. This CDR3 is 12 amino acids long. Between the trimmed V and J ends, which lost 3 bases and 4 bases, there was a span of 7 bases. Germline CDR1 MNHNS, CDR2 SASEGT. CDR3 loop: CASSEFGYEQYF. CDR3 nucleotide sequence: TGTGCCAGCAGTGAGTTCGGGTACGAGCAGTACTTC.

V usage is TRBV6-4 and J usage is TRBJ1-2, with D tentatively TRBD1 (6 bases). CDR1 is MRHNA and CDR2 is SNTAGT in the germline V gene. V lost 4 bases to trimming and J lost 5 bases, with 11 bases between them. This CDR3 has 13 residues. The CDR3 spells CASSAGTTYGYTF. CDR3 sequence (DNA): TGTGCCAGCAGTGCAGGGACAACTTATGGCTACACCTTC.

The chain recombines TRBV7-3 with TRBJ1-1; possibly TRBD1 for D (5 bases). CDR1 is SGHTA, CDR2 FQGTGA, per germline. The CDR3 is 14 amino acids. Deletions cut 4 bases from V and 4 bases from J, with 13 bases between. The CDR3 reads CASSSTGGGTEAFF. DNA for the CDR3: TGTGCCAGCAGCTCAACGGGGGGGGGCACTGAAGCTTTCTTT.